These 24 T cell receptor beta chains share one sample of origin, sequenced in a study of read filtering for tumor transcriptome and immune sequencing. The library was built from about 0.4 ug RNA with molecular barcoded adaptors for alpha/delta and beta/gamma chains. One entry per CDR3 protein results from TCRdb running MiXCR on the reads. The data contain more than 100,000 distinct CDR3 sequences, approximately 13% of them singletons. Material: a population of CD138-negative cells sorted from bone marrow. The receptor set was obtained from a donor at least 40 years old with multiple myeloma.

This clonotype was observed many times. This rearrangement joins TRBV5-1 to TRBJ1-1; tentative D call: TRBD1 (5 bases). Deletions cut 0 bases from V and 3 bases from J, with 18 bases between. This CDR3 is 17 amino acids long. Germline CDR1 is SGHRS and CDR2 is YFSETQ. As DNA, the CDR3 is TGCGCCAGCAGCTTGGAGGCAGGGAGGAGTAGGGACACTGAAGCTTTCTTT. It codes for CASSLEAGRSRDTEAFF.

This chain uses TRBV13 with TRBJ2-7; D is undetermined. The germline gives CDR1 PRHDT, CDR2 FYEKMQ (reference sequence). The V and J ends lost 0 bases and 5 bases respectively, with 11 bases between them. The CDR3 covers 14 residues. The CDR3 here is CASSLGPTNHEQYF. The CDR3 DNA is TGTGCCAGCAGCTTAGGCCCCACGAACCACGAGCAGTACTTC. The whole variable domain, remainder taken from reference TRBV13 and TRBJ2-7, is AAGVIQSPRHLIKEKRETATLKCYPIPRHDTVYWYQQGPGQDPQFLISFYEKMQSDKGSIPDRFSAQQFSDYHSELNMSSLELGDSALYFCASSLGPTNHEQYFGPGTRLTVT.

Many counts were recorded for this clonotype. The chain uses TRBV7-9 and TRBJ1-4, with D unclear. The CDR3 has 14 residues. V dropped 5 bases and J dropped 8 bases, with 15 bases sitting between them. Germline CDR1 SEHNR, CDR2 FQNEAQ (reference sequence). The chain's CDR3 is CASSKGGFREKLFF. In DNA form, the CDR3 reads TGTGCCAGCAGCAAGGGAGGCTTTCGAGAAAAACTGTTTTTT.

Many counts were recorded for this clonotype. The V and J genes are TRBV5-5 and TRBJ1-1; D not resolved. CDR1 is SGHKS and CDR2 is YYEKEE in the germline V gene (reference sequence). The CDR3 totals 14 residues. V lost 4 bases, J lost 7 bases, and 17 bases lay in between. CDR3 DNA: TGTGCCAGCAGCCCCCGACCCCCTCCAGTTGAAGCTTTCTTT. Amino acid sequence: CASSPRPPPVEAFF.

The chain joins TRBV28 to TRBJ2-3, with D perhaps TRBD1 or TRBD2 (5 bases each). Trimming removed 10 bases from V and 4 bases from J, with 9 bases in between. Germline CDR1 MDHEN, CDR2 SYDVKM. The CDR3 is 11 residues long. The CDR3 loop is CATSGPDTQYF. CDR3 DNA sequence: TGTGCCACCTCGGGACCAGATACGCAGTATTTT. Filled out from reference TRBV28 and TRBJ2-3, the complete variable domain reads DVKVTQSSRYLVKRTGEKVFLECVQDMDHENMFWYRQDPGLGLRLIYFSYDVKMKEKGDIPEGYSVSREKKERFSLILESASTNQTSMYLCATSGPDTQYFGPGTRLTVL.

The sample holds many counts of this clonotype. The genes are TRBV7-9 and TRBJ2-7; 13 nucleotides agree with TRBD2. J was trimmed by 5 bases and V by 1 base; bases with no gene match: 2. CDR1 and CDR2 from the germline V gene are SEHNR and FQNEAQ (reference sequence). The CDR3 length is 15 residues. CDR3 sequence: CASSLGTSGSNEQYF. The CDR3 DNA sequence: TGTGCCAGCAGCTTAGGGACTAGCGGGAGCAACGAGCAGTACTTC.

This clonotype appeared many times. The V and J genes are TRBV28 and TRBJ2-1, with 10 bases that match TRBD1. Germline CDR1 is MDHEN and CDR2 is SYDVKM. With V trimmed by 6 bases and J by 5 bases, 13 bases remained unmatched. This CDR3 spans 17 amino acids. The CDR3 region is CASSSRPGQGRNNEQFF. DNA of the CDR3: TGTGCCAGCAGCTCCCGTCCGGGACAGGGGAGGAACAATGAGCAGTTCTTC.

The chain uses TRBV13 and TRBJ1-5; 8 nucleotides line up with TRBD1. This CDR3 has 15 amino acids. Looked up from germline, CDR1 is PRHDT and CDR2 is FYEKMQ (reference sequence). V lost 5 bases to trimming and J lost 2 bases; unmatched junction nucleotides: 5. Written as DNA, the CDR3 is TGTGCCAGCAGCAAACAGGGGGGCGGCAATCAGCCCCAGCATTTT. Protein sequence: CASSKQGGGNQPQHF.

This clonotype appeared a few times. The chain recombines TRBV4-1 with TRBJ2-7; TRBD1 matches at 9 bases. V lost 1 base to trimming and J lost 6 bases; unmatched junction nucleotides: 7. The CDR3 has 15 residues. The V gene's germline CDR1 is MGHRA and CDR2 YSYEKL. The CDR3 DNA sequence: TGCGCCAGCAGCCAAGTGGGACAGGGTAATCTCGAGCAGTACTTC. Translation: CASSQVGQGNLEQYF.

This clonotype appeared a few times. A much larger clone sits a single nucleotide away, making a read error possible. The final CDR3 position lacks the conserved phenylalanine or tryptophan, pointing to a likely read error. This chain joins TRBV20-1 and TRBJ2-1; weak D call: TRBD2 (5 bases). Deletions cut 0 bases from V and 9 bases from J, with 12 bases between. This CDR3 has 13 residues. Germline V gene data show CDR1 as DFQATT and CDR2 as SNEGSKA (reference sequence). The CDR3, as DNA: TGCAGTGCTAGAGATCTAGCCCTTCCTGAGCAGTTCCTC. This encodes CSARDLALPEQFL.

This clonotype was found many times. The genes are TRBV7-2 and TRBJ1-5; D is uncertain. V lost 0 bases and J 0 bases, leaving 9 bases between the germline ends. CDR1 is SGHTA, CDR2 FQGNSA, per germline. The CDR3 is 16 amino acids. The CDR3 nucleotides read TGTGCCAGCAGCTTAGCGGGCCTGAGTAGCAATCAGCCCCAGCATTTT. Protein: CASSLAGLSSNQPQHF.

This clonotype was seen ten or more times. The chain combines TRBV20-1 with TRBJ2-2, with D perhaps given as TRBD1 or TRBD2 (5 bases each). Trimming took 1 base from V and 0 from J, leaving 12 bases between them. The CDR3 is 16 amino acids. Germline V gives CDR1 DFQATT, CDR2 SNEGSKA (reference sequence). The chain's CDR3 is CSARAQGPANTGELFF. As DNA, the CDR3 is TGCAGTGCTAGAGCTCAGGGACCCGCGAACACCGGGGAGCTGTTTTTT.

This clonotype was observed at least ten times. The chain uses TRBV24-1 and TRBJ2-2, with TRBD1 matching 7 bases. This CDR3 has 16 amino acids. V shed 1 base and J 9 bases; nucleotides not matched to a gene: 10. CDR1 KGHDR and CDR2 SFDVKD come from the germline V gene. Here the CDR3 DNA reads TGTGCCACCAGTGATTTCGTCGCGACAGGGAACCGGGAGCTGTTTTTT. Translating gives CATSDFVATGNRELFF.

The sample holds many counts of this clonotype. The genes are TRBV5-1 and TRBJ2-2; the D gene is possibly TRBD1 (6 bases). The V end was cut by 4 bases, the J end by 0 bases, with 13 bases between. This CDR3 is built from 16 residues. Germline loops: CDR1 SGHRS, CDR2 YFSETQ. The CDR3 DNA follows: TGCGCCAGCAGCCAACAGGGTCCCACGAACACCGGGGAGCTGTTTTTT. Protein product: CASSQQGPTNTGELFF.

The chain joins TRBV7-2 to TRBJ2-5; D remains ambiguous. V shed 5 bases and J shed 4 bases, with 14 bases lying between them. The CDR3 length is 14 residues. The germline gives CDR1 SGHTA, CDR2 FQGNSA. The CDR3: CASSRDQALETQYF. DNA for the CDR3: TGTGCCAGCAGCCGCGACCAGGCCTTAGAGACCCAGTACTTC.

In this sample, this clonotype turned up a few times. The rearrangement joins TRBV29-1 to TRBJ2-3, with TRBD1 matching over 8 bases. There are 14 residues in the CDR3. V lost 4 bases to trimming and J lost 3 bases; unmatched junction nucleotides: 6. CDR1 is SQVTM, CDR2 ANQGSEA, per germline. The DNA of the CDR3 is TGCAGCGTTGTCGGGACAGGACGGACAGATACGCAGTATTTT. Protein: CSVVGTGRTDTQYF.

The rearrangement joins TRBV20-1 to TRBJ1-3, with 7 positions matching TRBD1. Unmatched junction bases numbered 5, after V lost 6 bases and J lost 0 bases. Germline assignment: CDR1 DFQATT and CDR2 SNEGSKA (reference sequence). The CDR3 loop spans 14 amino acids. The CDR3 spells CSAPGGPSGNTIYF. Written as DNA, the CDR3 is TGCAGTGCCCCAGGGGGTCCCTCTGGAAACACCATATATTTT.

This chain joins TRBV3-1 and TRBJ1-1; the match to TRBD1 covers 8 bases. The J segment lost 6 bases and the V segment lost 1 base, leaving 7 bases of the junction unmatched. From germline, CDR1 is LGHDT and CDR2 YNNKEL (reference sequence). This CDR3 contains 15 residues. CDR3 coding DNA: TGTGCCAGCAGCCAAGGCGCAGGGGGCAACTCTGAAGCTTTCTTT. Protein sequence: CASSQGAGGNSEAFF. Looking up the rest from reference TRBV3-1 and TRBJ1-1 gives the full variable domain: DTAVSQTPKYLVTQMGNDKSIKCEQNLGHDTMYWYKQDSKKFLKIMFSYNNKELIINETVPNRFSPKSPDKAHLNLHINSLELGDSAVYFCASSQGAGGNSEAFFGQGTRLTVV.

The gene calls are TRBV7-2 and TRBJ2-5; D is perhaps TRBD1 (5 bases). This CDR3 comprises 14 residues. V was trimmed by 2 bases and J by 5 bases, leaving 12 bases between them. The V gene's germline CDR1 is SGHTA and CDR2 FQGNSA. CDR3 DNA: TGTGCCAGCAGCTTACAGGGTCAGCAGGAGACCCAGTACTTC. It translates to CASSLQGQQETQYF.

The table lists this clonotype with many counts. This chain joins TRBV7-8 and TRBJ2-5; tentatively, D is TRBD2 (6 bases). CDR1 and CDR2 from the germline V gene are SGHVS and FQNEAQ. Trimming removed 0 bases at V and 7 bases at J, with 15 bases between. The CDR3 loop spans 15 amino acids. CDR3 protein: CASSLAVGEVGTQYF. CDR3 nucleotide sequence: TGTGCCAGCAGCTTAGCGGTGGGGGAGGTCGGGACCCAGTACTTC. Full variable domain (missing parts from reference TRBV7-8 and TRBJ2-5): GAGVSQSPRYKVAKRGQDVALRCDPISGHVSLFWYQQALGQGPEFLTYFQNEAQLDKSGLPSDRFFAERPEGSVSTLKIQRTQQEDSAVYLCASSLAVGEVGTQYFGPGTRLLVL.

As for this clonotype: A junction end diverges from the germline sequence, so it may reflect a read error. The chain joins TRBV7-9 to TRBJ2-5; tentatively, D is TRBD1 or TRBD2 (5 bases each). CDR3 length: 14 residues. The germline V gene encodes CDR1 SEHNR and CDR2 FQNEAQ (reference sequence). CDR3 nucleotide sequence: TGTGCCAGCAGCCCCTCAGGGACCCAAGGGACCCAGTACTTC. It encodes CASSPSGTQGTQYF.

This clonotype was observed at least ten times. CDR3 DNA: TGTGCCAGCAGCTTCCTACTAGGGATGGCCTACAATGAGCAGTTCTTC. It specifies CASSFLLGMAYNEQFF. The V call is TRBV11-2, the J call TRBJ2-1; a possible D gene is TRBD2 (5 bases). The germline V and J ends were trimmed by 3 bases and 2 bases, with 14 bases remaining between them. This CDR3 is 16 amino acids long. Germline-derived CDR1 and CDR2 are SGHAT and FQNNGV.

The table lists this clonotype with a few counts. The chain carries TRBV5-6 and TRBJ1-1, with D unclear. The germline V and J ends were trimmed by 3 bases and 4 bases, with 19 bases remaining between them. Germline values: CDR1 SGHDT, CDR2 YYEEEE. The CDR3 sequence is 16 residues long. The CDR3 loop reads CASSSMLSVSGTEAFF. The CDR3, as DNA: TGTGCCAGCAGCTCCATGTTGTCGGTCAGCGGCACTGAAGCTTTCTTT.

This clonotype came up many times. The gene calls are TRBV3-1 and TRBJ1-1; D not resolved. The V end lost 1 base, the J end lost 11 bases, and 11 bases lay between the germline ends. In germline, CDR1 is LGHDT, CDR2 YNNKEL (reference sequence). The CDR3 contains 12 residues. This CDR3 is CASSQADGRAFF. The CDR3 DNA follows: TGTGCCAGCAGCCAAGCGGATGGGAGGGCTTTCTTT.